This T cell receptor (beta chain) was observed in a study of shared clonotypes between healthy human individuals. Study-wide context: A couple of women and a few men aged 18 to 49 served as donors. Study-wide results and caveats: The expectation was that sequencing depth would affect clonotype sharing among donors.

CD4+ cell separation produced CD45RA+ naive and CD45RA-negative memory subsets. Germline V gene lookup returns CDR1 KGHSH and CDR2 LQKENI. The CDR3 covers 17 residues. J gave up 5 bases and V 6 bases, and 14 bases lay outside the gene matches. This clone was picked up one time. Its antigen is not known. The table came from immunoSEQ multiplex PCR; TCRdb's copy has only in-frame clones and leaves some out. The profile shows about 1 million clones, 75% of them singletons. The TCR originated in a man between 18 and 29 years old in good health. The V and J genes are TRBV18 and TRBJ1-5; 9 nucleotides align to TRBD1. Input material: memory CD4+ T cells sorted from blood. Subset noted: CD45RA-negative fraction. In nucleotides, the CDR3 is TGTGCCAGCTCGATAAAACCGGGACAGGGAGGAGATCAGCCCCAGCATTTT. This translates into CASSIKPGQGGDQPQHF.